The clone carrying this T cell receptor (beta chain) occurred a few times. This sample is drawn from a study of T-cell memory formation after mild COVID-19. TCRdb passed the 5' RACE reads through MiXCR, listing each CDR3 protein once. The table shows approximately 480,000 distinct CDR3 sequences, with 18% occurring only once. V shed 0 bases and J 4 bases; nucleotides not matched to a gene: 4. Per the germline V gene, CDR1 is SGDLS and CDR2 is YYNGEE. This CDR3 region has 16 residues. The chain is built from TRBV9 and TRBJ2-5; 12 bases fit TRBD1. Specimen: PBMCs or a T cell subset sorted from them (not recorded which). This clonotype was obtained from an adult woman who had mild COVID-19 (a few samples of this study predate the infection). Cell type and time point are not known. CDR3 sequence (DNA): TGTGCCAGCAGCGTAGGCGGGACAGGGGGCCGAGAGACCCAGTACTTC. Translation: CASSVGGTGGRETQYF. Looking up the rest from reference TRBV9 and TRBJ2-5 gives the full variable domain: DSGVTQTPKHLITATGQRVTLRCSPRSGDLSVYWYQQSLDQGLQFLIQYYNGEERAKGNILERFSAQQFPDLHSELNLSSLELGDSALYFCASSVGGTGGRETQYFGPGTRLLVL.